The rows below give T cell receptor beta chains drawn from one sample of a study of T cell responses to AZD1222 COVID-19 vaccine. TCRdb's copy holds only in-frame clones and misses some; the assay was immunoSEQ multiplex PCR. The data hold 200,000 or so clones, with about 94% observed a single time. This specimen was peripheral blood, taken on day 0 of AZD1222 vaccination. All receptors come from an adult in good health. CDR3s include the opening cysteine and the closing phenylalanine or tryptophan. Each record gives: J gene, D gene, V gene, clone size, CDR3 protein, CDR3 DNA. D genes are given only for firm matches. The size entry is marked missing in some rows and otherwise reads once, few, many or a size class.

TRBJ2-7	TRBD1	TRBV3-1/TRBV3-2	.	CASSVTWTGSNEQYF	TGTGCCAGCAGCGTGACTTGGACAGGGAGTAACGAGCAGTACTTC
TRBJ2-7	TRBD1	TRBV10-3	.	CAISESGQSYEQYF	TGTGCCATCAGTGAGTCGGGACAGTCCTACGAGCAGTACTTC
TRBJ1-2	TRBD1	TRBV29-1	once	CSVGRGARPYGYTF	TGCAGCGTTGGCAGGGGGGCAAGACCATATGGCTACACCTTC
TRBJ1-1	.	TRBV28	.	CASGIQVNTEAFF	TGTGCCAGCGGAATTCAGGTCAACACTGAAGCTTTCTTT
TRBJ2-1	TRBD2	TRBV7-2	.	CASSLVPAGGYNEQFF	TGTGCCAGCAGCTTAGTCCCAGCGGGAGGATACAATGAGCAGTTCTTC
TRBJ2-1	.	TRBV3-1/TRBV3-2	.	CASSPPGNHLGNEQFF	TGTGCCAGCAGCCCCCCAGGGAACCACCTGGGGAATGAGCAGTTCTTC
TRBJ2-5	TRBD1	TRBV7-3	.	CASSLDRTGRRETQYF	TGTGCCAGCAGCTTAGATAGGACAGGGAGGCGAGAGACCCAGTACTTC
TRBJ1-1	.	TRBV5-1	.	CASSSIPTTEAFF	TGCGCCAGCAGCTCTATACCTACGACTGAAGCTTTCTTT
TRBJ1-2	.	TRBV28	.	CASSGPTSRWDLNYGYTF	TGTGCCAGCAGTGGTCCCACATCGCGTTGGGACCTTAACTATGGCTACACCTTC
TRBJ1-1	.	TRBV5-6	.	CASSLEGLAEAFF	TGTGCCAGCAGCTTGGAAGGGCTCGCTGAAGCTTTCTTT
TRBJ2-2	TRBD1	TRBV5-1	.	CASSLVTGGNTGELFF	TGCGCCAGCAGCTTGGTTACAGGGGGAAACACCGGGGAGCTGTTTTTT
TRBJ2-7	TRBD2	TRBV9	.	CASSVALGGRVSEQYF	TGTGCCAGCAGCGTAGCTTTGGGCGGGAGAGTTTCCGAGCAGTACTTC
TRBJ1-2	.	TRBV6-5	.	CASSSLEGRNYGYTF	TGTGCCAGCAGTTCCCTCGAGGGAAGGAACTATGGCTACACCTTC
TRBJ1-4	.	TRBV7-3	.	CASSVQPGEKLFF	TGTGCCAGCAGCGTACAACCAGGGGAAAAACTGTTTTTT
TRBJ1-1	.	TRBV5-1	.	CASRPTGPNTEAFF	TGCGCCAGCAGGCCGACAGGACCGAACACTGAAGCTTTCTTT
TRBJ2-1	.	TRBV5-1	.	CASSPPTSKVYDEQFF	TGCGCCAGCAGCCCGCCTACTAGTAAGGTTTATGATGAGCAGTTCTTC
TRBJ1-3	.	TRBV5-4	.	CASSRSGVDTIYF	TGTGCCAGCAGCCGGAGTGGAGTGGACACCATATATTTT
TRBJ2-7	TRBD1	TRBV6-5	.	CASNEGGSIEQYF	TGTGCCAGCAACGAAGGGGGCAGTATCGAGCAGTACTTC
TRBJ1-3	.	TRBV3-1/TRBV3-2	.	CASSPAGSGNTIYF	TGTGCCAGCAGCCCCGCGGGCTCTGGAAACACCATATATTTT
TRBJ2-1	.	TRBV12-3/TRBV12-4	.	CASTQATGQFF	TGTGCCAGCACCCAGGCGACCGGGCAGTTCTTC
TRBJ2-3	.	TRBV7-9	.	CASSAPLTTGSTDTQYF	TGTGCCAGCAGCGCACCACTTACAACAGGGAGCACAGATACGCAGTATTTT
TRBJ2-7	TRBD2	TRBV9	.	CASGSGISYEQYF	TGTGCCAGCGGTAGCGGGATCTCCTACGAGCAGTACTTC
TRBJ2-7	.	TRBV28	.	CASSDPYRGKNEQYF	TGTGCCAGCAGCGACCCCTACCGGGGAAAAAACGAGCAGTACTTC
TRBJ1-4	TRBD1	TRBV3-1/TRBV3-2	.	CASSRGQAREKLFF	TGTGCCAGCAGCCGGGGACAGGCCCGTGAAAAACTGTTTTTT
TRBJ1-1	TRBD1	TRBV6-5	.	CASSKGQGTTEAFF	TGTGCCAGCAGCAAAGGACAGGGCACCACTGAAGCTTTCTTT
TRBJ2-1	TRBD2	TRBV5-1	.	CASSPGTSGNNEQFF	TGCGCCAGCAGCCCCGGGACTAGCGGTAACAATGAGCAGTTCTTC
TRBJ1-5	TRBD1	TRBV10-3	.	CAIRDRANNQPQHF	TGTGCCATCAGGGACAGGGCGAACAATCAGCCCCAGCATTTT
TRBJ2-3	.	TRBV6-2/TRBV6-3	.	CASSDPYEHLGGQLNRIRRGF	TGTGCCAGCAGCGACCCTTACGAGCACCTTGGCGGACAGCTCAACCGAATACGCAGGGGTTTT
TRBJ2-1	TRBD2	TRBV28	.	CASSLRRSGNTYNEQFF	TGTGCCAGCAGTTTACGACGGAGCGGGAATACCTACAATGAGCAGTTCTTC
TRBJ2-7	.	TRBV28	.	CASSFSDYEQYF	TGTGCCAGCAGTTTTTCGGATTACGAGCAGTACTTC
TRBJ2-7	.	TRBV27	.	CASSLRGLVYEQYF	TGTGCCAGCAGCCTTCGGGGGCTAGTCTACGAGCAGTACTTC
TRBJ2-5	.	TRBV13	.	CASSTGSQETQYF	TGTGCCAGCTCTACTGGGAGTCAAGAGACCCAGTACTTC
TRBJ2-7	TRBD2	TRBV6-5	.	CASTSGTTYEQYF	TGTGCCAGCACTAGCGGAACCACCTACGAGCAGTACTTC
TRBJ2-7	.	TRBV29-1	.	CSVDWGLAREQYF	TGCAGCGTTGATTGGGGCCTCGCGAGGGAGCAGTACTTC
TRBJ1-1	.	TRBV7-9	.	CASSHTGTAGEAFF	TGTGCCAGCAGTCACACGGGTACAGCAGGTGAAGCTTTCTTT
TRBJ1-1	.	TRBV6-5	.	CASSYSGRAKEAFF	TGTGCCAGCAGTTACTCGGGCAGGGCGAAAGAAGCTTTCTTT
TRBJ2-2	.	TRBV9	few	CASSVALDGNTGELFF	TGTGCCAGCAGCGTAGCCCTGGACGGGAACACCGGGGAGCTGTTTTTT
TRBJ2-1	.	TRBV5-1	.	CASSSTPKGGNEQFF	TGCGCCAGCAGCTCCACCCCAAAAGGGGGGAATGAGCAGTTCTTC
TRBJ1-3	.	TRBV7-6	.	CASSSSGGSSSGNTIYF	TGTGCCAGCAGCTCCAGTGGGGGGTCGAGCTCTGGAAACACCATATATTTT
TRBJ1-4	TRBD1	TRBV28	.	CASSLEGQGINEKLFF	TGTGCCAGCAGTCTAGAAGGACAGGGGATCAATGAAAAACTGTTTTTT